This T cell receptor beta chain is drawn from a study of control samples from healthy donors and cancer patients. Germline V gene lookup returns CDR1 SQVTM and CDR2 ANQGSEA. Trimming removed 0 bases at V and 4 bases at J, with 9 bases between. The CDR3 covers 13 residues. Some clones are missing from TCRdb's copy, which holds only in-frame ones; the method was immunoSEQ multiplex PCR. The profile shows some 96,000 clones, roughly 87% of them singletons. The origin of this receptor is a woman aged 45-59 years in good health. The V and J genes are TRBV29-1 and TRBJ2-5; no firm D call. The source material was blood. CDR3 DNA: TGCAGCGTTGAAGATCGACTGGGAGAGACCCAGTACTTC. Its translation: CSVEDRLGETQYF.